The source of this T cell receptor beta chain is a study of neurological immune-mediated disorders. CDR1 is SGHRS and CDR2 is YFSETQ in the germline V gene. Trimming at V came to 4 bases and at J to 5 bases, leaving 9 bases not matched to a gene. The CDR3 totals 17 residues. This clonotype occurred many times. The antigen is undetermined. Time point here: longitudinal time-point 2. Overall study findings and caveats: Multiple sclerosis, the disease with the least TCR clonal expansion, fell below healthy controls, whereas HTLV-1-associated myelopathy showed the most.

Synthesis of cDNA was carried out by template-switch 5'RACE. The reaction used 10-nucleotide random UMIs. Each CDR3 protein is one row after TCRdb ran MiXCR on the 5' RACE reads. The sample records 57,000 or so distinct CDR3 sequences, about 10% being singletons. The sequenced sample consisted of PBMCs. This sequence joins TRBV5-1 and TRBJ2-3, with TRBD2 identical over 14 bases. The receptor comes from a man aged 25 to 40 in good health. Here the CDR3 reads CASSPEGLAGERDTQYF. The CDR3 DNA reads TGCGCCAGCAGCCCAGAGGGACTAGCGGGAGAGAGAGATACGCAGTATTTT.